Following are 29 T cell receptor beta chains from one sample sequenced in a study of blood T cell repertoires in COVID-19 (dated by TCRdb to about 2020). Receptors were amplified or captured by the immunoSEQ multiplex PCR assay. As stored in TCRdb, this immuneACCESS dataset retains in-frame rearrangements with V and J assigned. A fraction of the clones does not appear; measured against another copy, unresolved V genes explain less than half of the discrepancy, and the remainder lacks a known reason. This sample holds about 170,000 clones; around 82% were observed only once. Roughly 4% of the sample rests with the top ten. Material: PBMCs or T cells enriched from blood (not recorded which). The receptor source for this set is a woman aged 45-59 years in a cohort exposed to, infected with or recovered from COVID-19 (not recorded which).

This rearrangement joins TRBV5-1 to TRBJ2-7; perhaps TRBD1 as D (5 bases). The CDR3 runs 15 residues. V dropped 4 bases and J dropped 0 bases, with 14 bases sitting between them. Looked up from germline, CDR1 is SGHRS and CDR2 is YFSETQ. CDR3 protein: CASSQTASPSYEQYF. The CDR3 nucleotides are TGCGCCAGCAGCCAGACAGCTTCGCCCTCCTACGAGCAGTACTTC.

The chain is built from TRBV5-1 and TRBJ2-5, with D hard to call. The CDR3 covers 14 residues. Per germline, CDR1 SGHRS and CDR2 YFSETQ. V lost 1 base and J lost 2, with 9 bases in between. DNA of the CDR3: TGCGCCAGCAGCTTGAATGCGGCGCAAGAGACCCAGTACTTC. Its protein is CASSLNAAQETQYF.

The rearrangement joins TRBV30 to TRBJ1-2; TRBD1 agrees at 9 bases. CDR1 is GTSNPN, CDR2 SVGIG, per germline (reference sequence). This CDR3 region has 14 residues. Trimming cost V 2 bases and J 3 bases; bases outside gene matches: 4. The CDR3 DNA sequence: TGTGCCTGGAGTTGGGACAGGGATGACTATGGCTACACCTTC. Protein: CAWSWDRDDYGYTF. Full variable domain (missing parts from reference TRBV30 and TRBJ1-2): SQTIHQWPATLVQPVGSPLSLECTVEGTSNPNLYWYRQAAGRGLQLLFYSVGIGQISSEVPQNLSASRPQDRQFILSSKKLLLSDSGFYLCAWSWDRDDYGYTFGSGTRLTVV.

V is TRBV15 and J is TRBJ2-1; 8 nucleotides line up with TRBD2. This CDR3 is built from 17 residues. V shed 0 bases and J 5 bases; nucleotides not matched to a gene: 9. Per the germline V gene, CDR1 is LNHNV and CDR2 is YYDKDF (reference sequence). The CDR3 DNA sequence: TGTGCCACCAGCAGAGAACTATTAAGCGGGAGCGACAATGAGCAGTTCTTC. Its protein is CATSRELLSGSDNEQFF.

This clone was seen only a few times. V gene TRBV7-3 combines with J gene TRBJ2-1; 8 positions match TRBD2. V lost 0 bases and J lost 4; bases outside the gene matches: 2. This CDR3 is 15 amino acids long. CDR1 and CDR2 from the germline V gene are SGHTA and FQGTGA. Written as DNA, the CDR3 is TGTGCCAGCAGCTTAACTAGCGGGACATACAATGAGCAGTTCTTC. Encoded protein: CASSLTSGTYNEQFF.

V gene TRBV2 combines with J gene TRBJ1-2; 7 bases align to TRBD1. The CDR3 is 14 residues long. Germline V lookup: CDR1 SNHLY, CDR2 FYNNEI. The ends lost 6 bases at V and 6 bases at J; junction bases unmatched: 10. In nucleotides, the CDR3 is TGTGCCAGCAGCAACAGGGGACCCTCGGATGGCTACACCTTC. Residues: CASSNRGPSDGYTF.

A note on this clone: One end of the junction varies from germline; a read error may be responsible. The chain joins TRBV3-1 (or the pseudogene TRBV3-2) to TRBJ1-2, with TRBD1 identical over 12 bases. The CDR3 consists of 13 residues. Looked up from germline, CDR1 is LGHDT and CDR2 is YNNKEL (reference sequence). CDR3 in DNA: TGTGCCAGCAGCCAAGGGGACAGGGGGCAGCTTAGCTTC. Protein: CASSQGDRGQLSF.

The gene calls are TRBV21-1 and TRBJ1-3; the table assigns TRBD1, which was not confirmed against the DNA. TRBV21-1 counts as a pseudogene. The CDR3 spans 16 residues. CDR3 bases: TGTGCCAGCAGCGATCGGGACAGGGAATTCAGAAACACCATATATTTT. Encoded protein: CASSDRDREFRNTIYF.

The genes are TRBV3-1 (or the pseudogene TRBV3-2) and TRBJ1-2; maybe TRBD1 (6 bases). CDR1 and CDR2 (germline): LGHDT, YNNKEL (reference sequence). This CDR3 region has 16 residues. Deletions cut 0 bases from V and 5 bases from J, with 16 bases between. CDR3 amino acids: CASSQDFGTPGYGYTF. In nucleotides, the CDR3 is TGTGCCAGCAGCCAAGATTTTGGGACACCTGGATATGGCTACACCTTC.

The chain recombines TRBV9 with TRBJ2-7, with TRBD1 identical over 7 bases. CDR1 is SGDLS, CDR2 YYNGEE, per germline. The junction had 7 bases not matched to a gene; V was cut back by 4 bases and J by 3 bases. The CDR3 covers 14 residues. The CDR3 DNA reads TGTGCCAGCAGCCCATGGACAGGATACTACGAGCAGTACTTC. It translates to CASSPWTGYYEQYF. The whole variable domain, filled in from reference TRBV9 and TRBJ2-7, reads DSGVTQTPKHLITATGQRVTLRCSPRSGDLSVYWYQQSLDQGLQFLIQYYNGEERAKGNILERFSAQQFPDLHSELNLSSLELGDSALYFCASSPWTGYYEQYFGPGTRLTVT.

This clone has a handful of counts. The chain has TRBV7-3 and TRBJ2-2, with 12 bases aligning to TRBD2. The germline gives CDR1 SGHTA, CDR2 FQGTGA. V was pared by 5 bases and J by 6 bases, with 4 bases of the junction left unmatched. The CDR3 spans 15 residues. The CDR3 region is CASSPRLAGAGELFF. The CDR3 bases are TGTGCCAGCAGCCCCAGACTAGCGGGGGCCGGGGAGCTGTTTTTT.

The chain joins TRBV9 to TRBJ2-2; the match to TRBD2 covers 9 bases. Per germline, CDR1 SGDLS and CDR2 YYNGEE. The CDR3 totals 17 residues. V lost 0 bases, J lost 0 bases, and 3 bases stayed unmatched. The CDR3 nucleotides read TGTGCCAGCAGCGTAGATAGCGGGGGTGCGAACACCGGGGAGCTGTTTTTT. Translated, it gives CASSVDSGGANTGELFF.

This clone was seen just once. The sample contains more than one DNA sequence encoding this CDR3. The chain has TRBV19 and TRBJ1-5, with TRBD1 matching over 10 bases. With V trimmed by 7 bases and J by 2 bases, 2 bases remained unmatched. From germline, CDR1 is LNHDA and CDR2 SQIVND (reference sequence). CDR3 size: 14 residues. The CDR3 DNA reads as TGTGCCAGTACAGGGACAGGGGGCAATCAGCCCCAGCATTTT. Protein product: CASTGTGGNQPQHF.

The chain joins TRBV24-1 to TRBJ1-6; D remains unclear. The CDR3 has 15 amino acids. Looked up from germline, CDR1 is KGHDR and CDR2 is SFDVKD. Trimming took 8 bases from V and 6 from J, leaving 16 bases between them. The CDR3 region is CATKKRTDGNSPLHF. The CDR3 DNA reads TGTGCCACCAAGAAGCGGACGGACGGTAATTCACCCCTCCACTTT.

The gene calls are TRBV15 and TRBJ2-7; a weak D match, TRBD1 (5 bases). CDR1 and CDR2 from the germline V gene are LNHNV and YYDKDF (reference sequence). The CDR3 is 15 residues long. Trimming stripped 0 bases from V and 2 bases from J, with 11 bases between. DNA for the CDR3: TGTGCCACCAGCAGAGATGCAGGGAATACCTACGAGCAGTACTTC. Its protein product is CATSRDAGNTYEQYF.

A few counts support this clone. The genes are TRBV14 and TRBJ2-5; TRBD1 is a possible D gene (6 bases). Germline CDR1 is SGHDN and CDR2 is FVKESK. Trimming cost V 0 bases and J 4 bases, with 15 bases left between them. The CDR3 is 16 amino acids. The DNA for the CDR3 is TGTGCCAGCAGCCAAGAAGGGTTGGGACAAAGAGAGACCCAGTACTTC. It codes for CASSQEGLGQRETQYF.

CDR3 bases: TGTGCCAGCAGTTGGGGCCTCGGTGAAAAACTGTTTTTT. Protein sequence: CASSWGLGEKLFF. This rearrangement joins TRBV27 to TRBJ1-4; D might be TRBD1 (5 bases). Germline CDR1 and CDR2: MNHEY and SMNVEV (reference sequence). V lost 4 bases and J 7 bases, leaving 10 bases between the germline ends. The CDR3 is made up of 13 amino acids.

The genes are TRBV7-2 and TRBJ1-2; no clear D gene. The CDR3 sequence is 15 residues long. V dropped 4 bases and J dropped 4 bases, with 16 bases sitting between them. The germline V gene has CDR1 SGHTA and CDR2 FQGNSA. The CDR3 loop is CASSSTGGVSYGYTF. CDR3 in DNA: TGTGCCAGCAGCTCCACTGGAGGTGTTTCCTATGGCTACACCTTC.

This clone appeared a few times. The V gene is TRBV19, the J gene TRBJ1-1; D is possibly TRBD1 (6 bases). Germline V gene lookup returns CDR1 LNHDA and CDR2 SQIVND (reference sequence). The CDR3 sequence is 14 residues long. V was trimmed by 4 bases and J by 0 bases, leaving 9 bases between them. CDR3 bases: TGTGCCAGTAGTAAGGACAGTGTGAACACTGAAGCTTTCTTT. Translating gives CASSKDSVNTEAFF.

The chain uses TRBV2 and TRBJ2-7, with D possibly matching TRBD1 (6 bases). The CDR3 length is 15 residues. The V end lost 3 bases, the J end lost 3 bases, and 15 bases lay between the germline ends. CDR1 is SNHLY and CDR2 is FYNNEI in the germline V gene. In DNA form, the CDR3 reads TGTGCCAGCAGTGAGGGCGTTACAGGGATCTACGAGCAGTACTTC. Amino acid sequence: CASSEGVTGIYEQYF.

The chain employs TRBV7-2 and TRBJ1-6; 7 bases map to TRBD1. Trimming cost V 4 bases and J 7 bases; bases outside gene matches: 13. Germline V lookup: CDR1 SGHTA, CDR2 FQGNSA. The CDR3 is 17 residues long. This CDR3 is CASSSDPRQGRNSPLHF. The DNA for the CDR3 is TGTGCCAGCAGCTCAGACCCACGACAGGGTAGGAATTCACCCCTCCACTTT. Combining the CDR3 with reference TRBV7-2 and TRBJ1-6 gives the whole variable domain GAGVSQSPSNKVTEKGKDVELRCDPISGHTALYWYRQSLGQGLEFLIYFQGNSAPDKSGLPSDRFSAERTGGSVSTLTIQRTQQEDSAVYLCASSSDPRQGRNSPLHFGNGTRLTVT.

In this sample, this clone turned up once. CDR3 residues: CASSPRQDRSGNTIYF. The CDR3, as DNA: TGTGCCAGCAGCCCTAGACAGGACCGCTCTGGAAACACCATATATTTT. This chain links TRBV3-1 (or the pseudogene TRBV3-2) with TRBJ1-3; possible D gene TRBD1, 6 bases. This CDR3 has 16 amino acids. CDR1 is LGHDT and CDR2 is YNNKEL in the germline V gene (reference sequence). The V end lost 4 bases, the J end lost 0 bases, and 13 bases lay between the germline ends.

The genes are TRBV2 and TRBJ1-2, with D perhaps TRBD1 (5 bases). Between the trimmed V and J ends, which lost 4 bases and 8 bases, there was a span of 17 bases. From germline, CDR1 is SNHLY and CDR2 FYNNEI. The CDR3 loop spans 14 amino acids. The CDR3 here is CASSGSITTDGYTF. CDR3 nucleotides: TGTGCCAGCAGTGGGTCGATTACGACAGACGGCTACACCTTC.

The chain has TRBV5-1 and TRBJ1-3, with a weak D call TRBD1 (6 bases). This CDR3 has 15 residues. Per germline, CDR1 SGHRS and CDR2 YFSETQ. V was clipped by 0 bases and J by 4 bases, with 11 bases between them. The DNA for the CDR3 is TGCGCCAGCAGCTTGGACCAGGGGTGGGGAAACACCATATATTTT. This codes for CASSLDQGWGNTIYF.

The DNA for the CDR3 is TGCGCCAGCAGCATAGACAGTCATCAGCCCCAGCATTTT. It encodes CASSIDSHQPQHF. V gene TRBV5-1 combines with J gene TRBJ1-5, with D possibly matching TRBD1 (5 bases). Trimming left V 4 bases short and J 5 bases short, with 10 bases between. The CDR3 contains 13 residues. Germline V lookup: CDR1 SGHRS, CDR2 YFSETQ.

This clone has a handful of counts. The V and J genes are TRBV6-4 and TRBJ2-3; perhaps TRBD2 as D (5 bases). CDR3 size: 13 residues. CDR1 and CDR2 from the germline V gene are MRHNA and SNTAGT. Trimming pared 0 bases from V and 5 bases from J, leaving 6 bases between. The CDR3 coding sequence is TGTGCCAGCAGTGACTCCGGGGAAGATACGCAGTATTTT. It specifies CASSDSGEDTQYF.

The V and J genes are TRBV14 and TRBJ2-1, with 7 bases that match TRBD1. Per the germline V gene, CDR1 is SGHDN and CDR2 is FVKESK. With V trimmed by 3 bases and J by 6 bases, 8 bases remained unmatched. The CDR3 contains 15 residues. CDR3 bases: TGTGCCAGCAGCCATCCGACAGGGCGATTCAATGAGCAGTTCTTC. It translates to CASSHPTGRFNEQFF.

The V call is TRBV10-2, the J call TRBJ2-3; a weak D match, TRBD2 (5 bases). V was cut by 3 bases and J by 1 base, with 14 bases left in between. CDR1 and CDR2 from the germline V gene are WSHSY and SAAADI. There are 16 residues in the CDR3. This CDR3 is CASSDPLVRGTDTQYF. In DNA, the CDR3 is TGCGCCAGCAGTGACCCACTAGTCCGAGGCACAGATACGCAGTATTTT.

The CDR3 nucleotides are TGTGCCAGCAGTATCAAGACAGGAACTGAAGCTTTCTTT. This sequence encodes CASSIKTGTEAFF. V and J are TRBV12-3 or TRBV12-4 and TRBJ1-1, with a weak D call TRBD1 (6 bases). V was cut by 5 bases and J by 5 bases, with 12 bases left in between. The CDR3 consists of 13 residues.